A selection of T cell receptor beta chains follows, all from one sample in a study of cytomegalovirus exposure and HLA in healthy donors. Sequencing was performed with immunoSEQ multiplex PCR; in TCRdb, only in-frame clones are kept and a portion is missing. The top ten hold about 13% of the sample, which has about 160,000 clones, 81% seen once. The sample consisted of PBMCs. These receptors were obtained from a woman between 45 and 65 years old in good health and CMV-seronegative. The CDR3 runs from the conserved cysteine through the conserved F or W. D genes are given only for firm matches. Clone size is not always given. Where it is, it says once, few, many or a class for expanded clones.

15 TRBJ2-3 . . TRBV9 TGTGCCAGCACCTCCTCAGGACTACCCACAGATACGCAGTATTTT CASTSSGLPTDTQYF
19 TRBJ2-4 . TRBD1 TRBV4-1 TGCGCCAGCAGCCAAGATTCGCCCCCAGGGGGCTTAACCAAAAACATTCAGTACTTC CASSQDSPPGGLTKNIQYF
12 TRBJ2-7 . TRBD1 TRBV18 TGTGCCAGCTCTCAGGGGGCGGACGAGCAGTACTTC CASSQGADEQYF
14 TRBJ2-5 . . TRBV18 TGTGCCAGCTCACCGGGACTTTTAAAAGAGACCCAGTACTTC CASSPGLLKETQYF
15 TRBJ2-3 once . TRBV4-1 TGCGCCAGCAGCCAAATTCTAGATGACACAGATACGCAGTATTTT CASSQILDDTDTQYF
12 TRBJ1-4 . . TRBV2 TGTGCCAGCCGTCTCGGGGAGGAAAAACTGTTTTTT CASRLGEEKLFF
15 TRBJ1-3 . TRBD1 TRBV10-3 TGTGCCATCAGTGATGAAACAGGGGCAGGGAACACCATATATTTT CAISDETGAGNTIYF
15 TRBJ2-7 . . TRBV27 TGTGCCAGCAGTTTCCGACAGTCCTCCCTCTACGAGCAGTACTTC CASSFRQSSLYEQYF
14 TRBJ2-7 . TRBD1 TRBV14 TGTGCCAGCAGCCTCCGGGACAGGGGCTACGAGCAGTACTTC CASSLRDRGYEQYF
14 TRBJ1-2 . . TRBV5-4 TGTGCCAGCAGCTTGGATTCCGCGAACTATGGCTACACCTTC CASSLDSANYGYTF
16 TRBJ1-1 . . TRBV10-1 TGCGCCAGCAGTGAGTCCGGCAGGGGCGGGAACACTGAAGCTTTCTTT CASSESGRGGNTEAFF
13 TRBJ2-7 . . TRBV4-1 TGCGCCAGCAGCCAAGAACAGGACTACGAGCAGTACTTC CASSQEQDYEQYF
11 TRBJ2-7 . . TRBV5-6 TGTGCCAGCAGCCATAGACAAGCCATGTACTTC CASSHRQAMYF
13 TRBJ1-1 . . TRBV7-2 TGTGCCAGCAGCTTAAAGGGGTACACTGAAGCTTTCTTT CASSLKGYTEAFF
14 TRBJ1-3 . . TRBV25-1 TGTGCCAGCAGTGGCGGACAGCCTGGAAACACCATATATTTT CASSGGQPGNTIYF
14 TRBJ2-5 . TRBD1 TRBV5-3 TGTGCCAGAAGCGCGGGACAGGGCCAAGAGACCCAGTACTTC CARSAGQGQETQYF